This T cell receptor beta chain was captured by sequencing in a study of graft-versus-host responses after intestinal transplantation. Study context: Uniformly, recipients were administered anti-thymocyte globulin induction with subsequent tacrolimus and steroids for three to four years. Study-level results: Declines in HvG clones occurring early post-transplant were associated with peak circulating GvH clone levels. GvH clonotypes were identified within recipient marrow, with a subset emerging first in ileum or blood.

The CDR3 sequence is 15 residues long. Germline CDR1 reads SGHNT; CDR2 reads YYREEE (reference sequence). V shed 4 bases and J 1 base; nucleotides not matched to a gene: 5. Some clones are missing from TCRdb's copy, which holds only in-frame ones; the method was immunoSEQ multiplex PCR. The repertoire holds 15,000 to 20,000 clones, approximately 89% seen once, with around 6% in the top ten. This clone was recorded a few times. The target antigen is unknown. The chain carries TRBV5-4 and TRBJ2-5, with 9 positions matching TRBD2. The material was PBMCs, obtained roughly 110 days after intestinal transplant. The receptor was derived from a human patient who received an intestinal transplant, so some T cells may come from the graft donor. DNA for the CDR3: TGTGCCAGCAGCCTCCCTAGCGGGGTCCAAGAGACCCAGTACTTC. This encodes CASSLPSGVQETQYF.